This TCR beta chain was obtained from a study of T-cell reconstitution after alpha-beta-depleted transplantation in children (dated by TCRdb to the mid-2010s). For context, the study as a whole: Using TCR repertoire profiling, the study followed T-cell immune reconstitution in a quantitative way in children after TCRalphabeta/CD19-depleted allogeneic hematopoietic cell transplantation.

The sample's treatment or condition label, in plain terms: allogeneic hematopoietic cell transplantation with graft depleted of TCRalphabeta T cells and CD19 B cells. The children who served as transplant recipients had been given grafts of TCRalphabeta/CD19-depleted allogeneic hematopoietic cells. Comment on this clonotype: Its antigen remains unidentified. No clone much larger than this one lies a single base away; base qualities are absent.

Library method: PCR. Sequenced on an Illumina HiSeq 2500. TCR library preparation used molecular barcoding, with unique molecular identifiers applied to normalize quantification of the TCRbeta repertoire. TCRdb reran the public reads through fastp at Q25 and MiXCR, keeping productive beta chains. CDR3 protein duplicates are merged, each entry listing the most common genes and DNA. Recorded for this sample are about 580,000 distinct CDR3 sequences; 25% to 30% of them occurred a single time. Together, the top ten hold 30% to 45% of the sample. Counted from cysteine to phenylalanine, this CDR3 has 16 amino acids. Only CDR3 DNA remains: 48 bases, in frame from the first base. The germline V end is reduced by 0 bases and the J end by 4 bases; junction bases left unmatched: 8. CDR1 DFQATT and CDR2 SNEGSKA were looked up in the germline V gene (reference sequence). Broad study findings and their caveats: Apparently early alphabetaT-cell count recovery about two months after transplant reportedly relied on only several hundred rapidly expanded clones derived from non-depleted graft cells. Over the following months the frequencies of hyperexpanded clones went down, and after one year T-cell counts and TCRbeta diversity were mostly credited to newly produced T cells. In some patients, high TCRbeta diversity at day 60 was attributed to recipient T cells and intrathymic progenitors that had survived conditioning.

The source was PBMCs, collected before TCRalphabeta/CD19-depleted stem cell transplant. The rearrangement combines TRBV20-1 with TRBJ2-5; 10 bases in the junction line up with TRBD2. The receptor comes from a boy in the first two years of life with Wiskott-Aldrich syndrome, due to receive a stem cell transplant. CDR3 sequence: CSAREASGSFGETQYF. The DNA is TGCAGTGCTAGAGAGGCTAGCGGGAGTTTTGGAGAGACCCAGTACTTC.